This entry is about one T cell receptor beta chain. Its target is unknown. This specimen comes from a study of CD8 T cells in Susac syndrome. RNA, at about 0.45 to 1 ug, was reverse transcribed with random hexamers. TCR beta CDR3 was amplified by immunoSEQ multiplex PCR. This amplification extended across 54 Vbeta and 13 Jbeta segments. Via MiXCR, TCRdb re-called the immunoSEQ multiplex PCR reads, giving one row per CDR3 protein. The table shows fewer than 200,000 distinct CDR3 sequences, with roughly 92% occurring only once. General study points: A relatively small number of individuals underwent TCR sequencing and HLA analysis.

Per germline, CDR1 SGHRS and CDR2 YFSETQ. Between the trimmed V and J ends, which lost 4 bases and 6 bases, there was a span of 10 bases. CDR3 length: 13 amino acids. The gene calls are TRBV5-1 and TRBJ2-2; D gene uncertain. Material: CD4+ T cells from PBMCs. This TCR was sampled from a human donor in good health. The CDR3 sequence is CASSPNVAGELFF. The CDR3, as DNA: TGCGCCAGCAGCCCAAATGTGGCCGGGGAGCTGTTTTTT. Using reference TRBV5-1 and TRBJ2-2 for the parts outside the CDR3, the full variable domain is KAGVTQTPRYLIKTRGQQVTLSCSPISGHRSVSWYQQTPGQGLQFLFEYFSETQRNKGNFPGRFSGRQFSNSRSEMNVSTLELGDSALYLCASSPNVAGELFFGEGSRLTVL.